The following is a TCR beta chain sequence with its context. This specimen belongs to a study of T cell changes during pregnancy in multiple sclerosis. Repertoires were generated with immunoSEQ multiplex PCR, while TCRdb's copy carries only in-frame clones and drops some. This table holds fewer than 65,000 clones, about nine tenths found once. This CDR3 contains 13 residues. CDR1 and CDR2 from the germline V gene are MNHEY and SMNVEV (reference sequence). After removal of 4 bases from V and 7 bases from J, the junction contained 5 bases not matched to a gene. This TCR derives from a female donor in good health, enrolled as a control in a pregnancy study. This sequence joins TRBV27 and TRBJ1-2, with 8 positions matching TRBD1. The sequenced sample was peripheral blood, obtained in the third trimester of pregnancy. CDR3 nucleotides: TGTGCCAGCAGTTCCCAGGGGGCGCCTGGCTACACCTTC. Translation gives CASSSQGAPGYTF.